This passage covers 18 T cell receptor beta chains from one sample sequenced in a study of shared clonotypes between healthy human individuals. Measured with immunoSEQ multiplex PCR; TCRdb has only the in-frame clones, and not every one. The sample lists nearly 2 million clones; roughly 95% were seen once. In the naive CD8 group, cells lacked CD45RO and were positively selected for CCR7, so terminally differentiated effector memory CD45RA+ cells were left out. The sequenced sample consisted of naive CD8+ T cells sorted from blood. These receptors originate from a man between 18 and 35 years old in good health.

This chain connects TRBV4-1 to TRBJ1-5; 8 bases are a match to TRBD1. V dropped 3 bases and J dropped 0; count of bases not matched to a gene: 7. Germline V gives CDR1 MGHRA, CDR2 YSYEKL. This CDR3 region has 17 residues. CDR3 in amino acids: CASSHGQGLNSNQPQHF. In nucleotides, the CDR3 is TGCGCCAGCAGCCATGGACAGGGATTGAATAGCAATCAGCCCCAGCATTTT.

A note on this clone: The sample holds other DNA sequences that translate to the same CDR3. The chain uses TRBV9 and TRBJ2-7; D is uncertain. CDR1 SGDLS and CDR2 YYNGEE come from the germline V gene. The CDR3 is 14 residues long. Between the trimmed V and J ends, which lost 0 bases and 0 bases, there was a span of 7 bases. The CDR3 loop reads CASSVDSVSYEQYF. CDR3 DNA sequence: TGTGCCAGCAGCGTAGATTCAGTCTCCTACGAGCAGTACTTC. Based on the CDR3 plus reference TRBV9 and TRBJ2-7, the full variable domain is DSGVTQTPKHLITATGQRVTLRCSPRSGDLSVYWYQQSLDQGLQFLIQYYNGEERAKGNILERFSAQQFPDLHSELNLSSLELGDSALYFCASSVDSVSYEQYFGPGTRLTVT.

This sequence joins TRBV6-1 and TRBJ1-4; D gene unclear. CDR1 and CDR2 from the germline V gene are MNHNS and SASEGT. This CDR3 comprises 15 residues. V was trimmed by 0 bases and J by 5 bases, leaving 10 bases between them. The DNA for the CDR3 is TGTGCCAGCAGTGAAGCCCGGTTCCCAAATGAAAAACTGTTTTTT. It codes for CASSEARFPNEKLFF.

The rearrangement links TRBV15 to TRBJ1-2; possibly TRBD1 for D (6 bases). CDR1 LNHNV and CDR2 YYDKDF come from the germline V gene (reference sequence). The CDR3 is made up of 15 amino acids. V lost 5 bases and J 5 bases, leaving 18 bases between the germline ends. The CDR3: CATSEERGSGYGYTF. The DNA for the CDR3 is TGTGCCACCAGCGAAGAGAGGGGGAGTGGGTATGGCTACACCTTC.

This clone has a single count. This chain connects TRBV6-1 to TRBJ2-7; TRBD1 matches at 10 bases. Germline loops: CDR1 MNHNS, CDR2 SASEGT. V was pared by 6 bases and J by 3 bases, with 5 bases of the junction left unmatched. This CDR3 region has 14 residues. The CDR3 region has the DNA TGTGCCAGCAGAATCCGGGACAGGGGCTACGAGCAGTACTTC. Residues: CASRIRDRGYEQYF.

V usage is TRBV7-6 and J usage is TRBJ2-3, with D possibly being TRBD2 (7 bases). V gave up 4 bases and J gave up 6 bases, with 14 bases separating them. Germline V lookup: CDR1 SGHVS, CDR2 FNYEAQ. This CDR3 contains 14 residues. The DNA for the CDR3 is TGTGCCAGCAGCTCCTACGGGGGGCAGGATACGCAGTATTTT. This encodes CASSSYGGQDTQYF.

This clone has just one count. The rearrangement joins TRBV6-5 to TRBJ1-2; TRBD1 aligns across 7 bases. The ends lost 10 bases at V and 3 bases at J; junction bases unmatched: 5. Germline V gives CDR1 MNHEY, CDR2 SVGAGI. The CDR3 sequence is 12 residues long. CDR3 in DNA: TGTGCCATCCATGGGACAGACTATGGCTACACCTTC. Translated: CAIHGTDYGYTF.

The gene calls are TRBV6-5 and TRBJ1-1; D is perhaps TRBD1 (5 bases). V shed 2 bases and J shed 0 bases, with 10 bases lying between them. Germline V CDR1 and CDR2: MNHEY, SVGAGI. The CDR3 covers 15 residues. The CDR3 loop reads CASSYGGDLNTEAFF. CDR3 DNA sequence: TGTGCCAGCAGTTACGGGGGGGACTTGAACACTGAAGCTTTCTTT.

The V and J genes are TRBV27 and TRBJ2-5, with a weak D call TRBD2 (5 bases). Trimming left V 5 bases short and J 4 bases short, with 17 bases between. The germline CDR1 and CDR2 sequences are MNHEY and SMNVEV (reference sequence). This CDR3 has 15 residues. This CDR3 reads CASSGEGAIGETQYF. DNA for the CDR3: TGTGCCAGCAGTGGAGAGGGAGCCATAGGAGAGACCCAGTACTTC.

Concerning this clone itself: Other DNA sequences in this specimen translate into the identical CDR3. The chain uses TRBV6-5 and TRBJ1-2; D call uncertain. The germline V gene has CDR1 MNHEY and CDR2 SVGAGI. Trimming pared 0 bases from V and 4 bases from J, leaving 9 bases between. This CDR3 has 14 residues. Here the CDR3 reads CASSYSGQFYGYTF. The CDR3 DNA follows: TGTGCCAGCAGTTACTCGGGCCAGTTCTATGGCTACACCTTC.

In this sample, this clone turned up a few times. The rearrangement links TRBV5-4 to TRBJ1-2; tentative D call: TRBD1 (5 bases). This CDR3 spans 16 amino acids. In germline, CDR1 is SGHNT, CDR2 YYREEE (reference sequence). Deletions cut 0 bases from V and 3 bases from J, with 15 bases between. The chain's CDR3 is CASSLDVGGTDYGYTF. The CDR3 DNA reads as TGTGCCAGCAGCTTGGATGTGGGCGGGACGGACTATGGCTACACCTTC.

V usage is TRBV5-4 and J usage is TRBJ2-1, with 7 bases aligning to TRBD1. The CDR3 contains 15 residues. V gave up 2 bases and J gave up 2 bases; unmatched junction bases: 4. Germline V CDR1 and CDR2: SGHNT, YYREEE (reference sequence). The DNA of the CDR3 is TGTGCCAGCAGCTTCCGACAGGGCGCCTACAATGAGCAGTTCTTC. Amino acids: CASSFRQGAYNEQFF.

The rearrangement uses TRBV13 and TRBJ2-1; D is tentatively TRBD1 or TRBD2 (6 bases each). V shed 1 base and J shed 6 bases, with 13 bases lying between them. From germline, CDR1 is PRHDT and CDR2 FYEKMQ (reference sequence). This CDR3 has 15 residues. In DNA, the CDR3 is TGTGCCAGCAGCTTAGAGGGGGGTTCGTTCAATGAGCAGTTCTTC. This sequence encodes CASSLEGGSFNEQFF.

The CDR3 nucleotides read TGTGCCAGCAGCGTAGAATGGCAGACAGGCAACACCGGGGAGCTGTTTTTT. It yields the protein CASSVEWQTGNTGELFF. The rearrangement links TRBV9 to TRBJ2-2, with D possibly matching TRBD1 (6 bases). Germline CDR1 is SGDLS and CDR2 is YYNGEE. The CDR3 contains 17 residues. V was shortened by 0 bases and J by 2 bases, with 14 bases between the two germline ends.

As for this clone: One end of the junction does not line up with germline, which may come from a read error. The chain employs TRBV27 and TRBJ2-2; weak D call: TRBD1 (7 bases). The CDR3 contains 16 residues. The V gene's germline CDR1 is MNHEY and CDR2 SMNVEV (reference sequence). CDR3 sequence: CATSPSRGERTGELFF. CDR3 coding DNA: TGTGCCACCAGTCCCTCCAGGGGGGAAAGGACCGGGGAGCTGTTTTTT.

The rearrangement links TRBV2 to TRBJ1-4, with 12 positions matching TRBD1. The CDR3 extends over 18 amino acids. Germline lookup yields CDR1 SNHLY and CDR2 FYNNEI. With 8 bases clipped from V and 7 bases from J, the junction kept 17 bases outside the gene matches. DNA for the CDR3: TGTGCCAGCGATTGGGGACAGGGGGCGCGGGATGTGTCTGAAAAACTGTTTTTT. This gives the protein CASDWGQGARDVSEKLFF.

The DNA for the CDR3 is TGCAGTGGGTGGACAGAGAACGAAAATACGCAGTATTTT. The encoded protein is CSGWTENENTQYF. This chain joins TRBV29-1 and TRBJ2-3, with D tentatively TRBD1 (6 bases). Germline-derived CDR1 and CDR2 are SQVTM and ANQGSEA. The CDR3 runs 13 residues.

The genes are TRBV6-5 and TRBJ2-1, with D tentatively TRBD2 (6 bases). The germline V and J ends were trimmed by 5 bases and 3 bases, with 14 bases remaining between them. Germline CDR1 reads MNHEY; CDR2 reads SVGAGI. This CDR3 has 15 residues. CDR3 coding DNA: TGTGCCAGCAGTGCCGGGGGTAGTAACTACAATGAGCAGTTCTTC. This translates into CASSAGGSNYNEQFF.